These T cell receptor beta chains were read from a single sample in a study of blood T cell repertoires in COVID-19. TCRdb's copy holds only in-frame clones and misses some; the assay was immunoSEQ multiplex PCR. The repertoire consists of fewer than 350,000 clones, with around 81% occurring once and the leading ten covering 2.5% to 3%. The source material was peripheral blood. The receptor set was obtained from a woman in her sixties with active or convalescent COVID-19. Each CDR3 is given with its conserved first and last residue. The order of the fields is J gene, V gene, clone size, D gene, CDR3 DNA, CDR3 protein. D genes are given only for firm matches. Clone size is not always given. Where it is, it says once, few, many or a class for expanded clones.

TRBJ2-1,TRBV10-2,.,.,TGCGCCAGCACCAAACTCGGGGGCAATGAGCAGTTCTTC,CASTKLGGNEQFF
TRBJ2-1,TRBV3-1/TRBV3-2,.,.,TGTGCCAGCAGCTTCCGTTCCAATGAGCAGTTCTTC,CASSFRSNEQFF
TRBJ1-6,TRBV18,.,TRBD1,TGTGCCAGCTCACAATCCGGGCCGGGACAGGGGGTCTCACCCCTCCACTTT,CASSQSGPGQGVSPLHF
TRBJ1-2,TRBV7-2,once,.,TGTGCCAGCAGCCCGCATGGGGGGGGGTATGGCTACACCTTC,CASSPHGGGYGYTF
TRBJ1-2,TRBV5-6,.,TRBD1,TGTGCCAGCAGCCCGGTAGAGGCAGGGGGTAGCTATGGCTACACCTTC,CASSPVEAGGSYGYTF
TRBJ1-2,TRBV6-4,.,.,TGTGCCAGCAGTACGGAACCAGGCTATGGCTACACCTTC,CASSTEPGYGYTF
TRBJ2-1,TRBV4-3,.,TRBD1,TGCGCCAGCAGCCAAGTAGATGGGGACGTCAGGGGGCGCGGGAATGAGCAGTTCTTC,CASSQVDGDVRGRGNEQFF
TRBJ2-1,TRBV7-8,.,TRBD1,TGTGCCAGCAGCTTAATCCGCCGGACAGGGGATTACAATGAGCAGTTCTTC,CASSLIRRTGDYNEQFF
TRBJ1-1,TRBV10-3,.,TRBD1,TGTGCCATCAGTGAGTCGGGGACAGGGCGAAGGAACACTGAAGCTTTCTTT,CAISESGTGRRNTEAFF
TRBJ1-2,TRBV30,.,.,TGTGCCTGGGAGACGGGGGGGGTATTAACCTTC,CAWETGGVLTF
TRBJ2-7,TRBV6-1,.,.,TGTGCCAGCAGTGAAGCGCGGAGGGGCGAGCAGTACTTC,CASSEARRGEQYF
TRBJ2-3,TRBV27,.,.,TGTGCCAGCAGTGACAGCAACACAGATACGCAGTATTTT,CASSDSNTDTQYF
TRBJ1-1,TRBV19,few,.,TGTGCCACCTACATGGTGCGAGGGGGTGGAACTGAAGCTTTCTTT,CATYMVRGGGTEAFF
TRBJ2-7,TRBV7-9,.,.,TGTGCCAGCAGCGCAGGGGGGTCGGCCTACGAGCAGTACTTC,CASSAGGSAYEQYF
TRBJ1-2,TRBV7-9,.,.,TGTGCCAGCAGCTTAAATTCTGCCCCTATCGGCTACACCTTC,CASSLNSAPIGYTF
TRBJ2-7,TRBV5-4,.,TRBD2,TGTGCCAGCAGCGATAGCGGGGGGGCCTTCCACGAGCAGTACTTC,CASSDSGGAFHEQYF
TRBJ2-1,TRBV6-5,.,.,TGTGCCAGCAGTACAACAGGTGCCTCCTACAATGAGCAGTTCTTC,CASSTTGASYNEQFF
TRBJ2-7,TRBV9,.,.,TGTGCCAGCAGCGTAGAAGGCGCGGACTCCTACGAGCAGTACTTC,CASSVEGADSYEQYF
TRBJ1-2,TRBV18,.,.,TGTGCCAGCTCACCGGGTACAGGGAGAAGTGGCTACACCTTC,CASSPGTGRSGYTF
TRBJ2-3,TRBV5-1,.,.,TGCGCCAGCTCACCTGTACCCGGGACTACAGATACGCAGTATTTT,CASSPVPGTTDTQYF
TRBJ2-2,TRBV7-6,.,.,TGTGCCAGCAGCGCACAGGCCCCGAACACCGGGGAGCTGTTTTTT,CASSAQAPNTGELFF
TRBJ2-3,TRBV30,many,TRBD2,TGTGCCTGGAGCCGGGGGGGCACAGATACGCAGTATTTT,CAWSRGGTDTQYF
TRBJ1-6,TRBV27,.,.,TGTGCCAGCAGTCCCTCGGACAGTACTAATTCACCCCTCCACTTT,CASSPSDSTNSPLHF
TRBJ1-4,TRBV10-3,once,.,TGTGCCATCAGCCAGCGGGAAGGGGAGGAAAAACTGTTTTTT,CAISQREGEEKLFF
TRBJ2-7,TRBV4-1,.,.,TGCGCCAGCAGCCAAGATCTCAACAGGTACCACGAGCAGTACTTC,CASSQDLNRYHEQYF
TRBJ1-2,TRBV5-4,once,.,TGTGCCAGCAGCTCGCGAGGAAGAAGCCCTAACTATGGCTACACCTTC,CASSSRGRSPNYGYTF
TRBJ1-2,TRBV9,.,TRBD1,TGTGCCAGCAGCGTAGGACAGGGGATAAACTATGGCTACACCTTC,CASSVGQGINYGYTF
TRBJ2-1,TRBV25-1,.,.,TGTGCCAGCACCTCGACAGGGTCGGGGGGGATATACAATGAGCAGTTCTTC,CASTSTGSGGIYNEQFF
TRBJ2-3,TRBV7-9,.,.,TGTGCCAGCAGCCCCTCGGGGGTCAGCACAGATACGCAGTATTTT,CASSPSGVSTDTQYF
TRBJ1-1,TRBV2,once,TRBD1,TGTGCCAGCAGGGACCCGGGACAGGGGCGGACTGAAGCTTTCTTT,CASRDPGQGRTEAFF
TRBJ1-2,TRBV19,.,TRBD1,TGTGCCAGTAGATTGGGACAGGGGTCCCAGAACTATGGCTACACCTTC,CASRLGQGSQNYGYTF
TRBJ2-1,TRBV15,.,.,TGTGCCACCCGGCAGGGGCCCGGGGCCCTTTACAATGAGCAGTTCTTC,CATRQGPGALYNEQFF
TRBJ1-2,TRBV27,.,.,TGTGCCAGCAGTTTATTTTCCCGGGACAATGTAAACTATGGCTACACCTTC,CASSLFSRDNVNYGYTF
TRBJ1-2,TRBV28,.,.,TGTGCCAGCAGTTTATATGCAGGGGATGGCTACACCTTC,CASSLYAGDGYTF
TRBJ2-2,TRBV7-9,.,TRBD2,TGTGCCAGCTCACGACTAGCGGGGGCCTCAGGCGGGGAGCTGTTTTTT,CASSRLAGASGGELFF
TRBJ2-3,TRBV29-1,.,TRBD2,TGCAGCGTTGGGACTAGCGGGGGGGCCGATACGCAGTATTTT,CSVGTSGGADTQYF
TRBJ2-1,TRBV12-3/TRBV12-4,.,.,TGTGCCAGCAGTTTAATTCCTTTTGAGCAGTTCTTC,CASSLIPFEQFF
TRBJ2-5,TRBV7-3,.,.,TGTGCCAGCAGCTTAACAGCGGAGTACCAAGAGACCCAGTACTTC,CASSLTAEYQETQYF
TRBJ1-1,TRBV15,.,.,TGTGCCACCAGCAGGGTCAGGGGCACTGAAGCTTTCTTT,CATSRVRGTEAFF
TRBJ2-6,TRBV30,.,.,TGTGCCTGGAGTTACACTGGGGCCAACGTCCTGACTTTC,CAWSYTGANVLTF
TRBJ2-7,TRBV5-6,.,.,TGTGCCAGCAGCTCGGGGGTCGGGGCCGGTACCTACGAGCAGTACTTC,CASSSGVGAGTYEQYF
TRBJ2-5,TRBV6-2/TRBV6-3,.,TRBD2,TGTGCCAGCAGTTACGGGGCTAGCGGGGGCCAAGAGACCCAGTACTTC,CASSYGASGGQETQYF
TRBJ1-2,TRBV15,few,.,TGTGCCACCAGCAGAGGTGAGGGTTCCTATGGCTACACCTTC,CATSRGEGSYGYTF
TRBJ1-1,TRBV7-2,few,TRBD1,TGTGCCAGCATTTTGACAGGGGGCGCGAGAACTGAAGCTTTCTTT,CASILTGGARTEAFF
TRBJ2-3,TRBV6-5,once,TRBD2,TGTGCCAGCAGGATGGCGGGGGGGGCAGATACGCAGTATTTT,CASRMAGGADTQYF
TRBJ2-7,TRBV30,.,TRBD1,TGTGCCTGGAGTGTACTCCACAGGGGGCGCCACGAGCAGTACTTC,CAWSVLHRGRHEQYF
TRBJ2-2,TRBV5-1,.,.,TGCGCCAGCAGCTTCTCCAGCGTAGACACCGGGGAGCTGTTTTTT,CASSFSSVDTGELFF
TRBJ2-2,TRBV6-5,.,TRBD2,TGTGCCAGCAGTTTCGGGGGGGCGGGCACCGGGGAGCTGTTTTTT,CASSFGGAGTGELFF
TRBJ1-1,TRBV9,.,TRBD1,TGTGCCAGCAGCCTCGGACAGGGGGCTGCTGAAGCTTTCTTT,CASSLGQGAAEAFF
TRBJ2-3,TRBV9,.,.,TGTGCCAGCAGCGGTAACCAAGACTATACGCAGTATTTT,CASSGNQDYTQYF
TRBJ1-2,TRBV7-2,.,TRBD1,TGTGCCAGCAGCTACGGATATGACAGGGACCCTAACTATGGCTACACCTTC,CASSYGYDRDPNYGYTF
TRBJ2-5,TRBV5-1,.,TRBD2,TGCGCCAGCAGCTGGACGGGGGGAGGAGAGACCCAGTACTTC,CASSWTGGGETQYF
TRBJ1-1,TRBV2,.,.,TGTGCCGTACGGGTTCTTCAGGGCACTGAAGCTTTCTTT,CAVRVLQGTEAFF
TRBJ1-3,TRBV4-3,few,.,TGCGCCAGCAGCCAACTCCCCGGGGGGCAAAACACCATATATTTT,CASSQLPGGQNTIYF
TRBJ1-1,TRBV13,.,.,TGTGCCAGCAGCTTCGGGAACGCGAACACTGAAGCTTTCTTT,CASSFGNANTEAFF
TRBJ2-1,TRBV6-4,.,TRBD2,TGTGCCAGCAGTGACTCCACTAGCGGGCCCAAGAATGAGCAGTTCTTC,CASSDSTSGPKNEQFF